The clone carrying this T cell receptor (beta chain) was observed a handful of times. Its antigen is unknown. The source of the sample is a study of T cell repertoires in cytomegalovirus infection. Study context: HLA-B-restricted CMV epitopes that are well studied, plus recently identified HLA-C-restricted ones, were used by the study. Carrying CMV and the relevant HLA type showed in public TCR beta signatures.

The CDR3 runs to 15 residues. After removal of 10 bases from V and 5 bases from J, the junction contained 10 bases not matched to a gene. Germline CDR1 and CDR2: SEHNR and FQNEAQ (reference sequence). TCRdb reanalysed the reads using MiXCR and keeps one entry per CDR3 protein. Seen here are 300,000 to 400,000 distinct CDR3 sequences, under 35% observed once, and the top ten hold over 15%. The origin of this receptor is a human donor in good health (CMV status not recorded). Some clones in this sample may be carry-over from other donors' samples. The sample here was cultured PBMCs, taken from culture after CMV antigen stimulation. The J gene is TRBJ2-2, the V gene TRBV7-9, with 10 bases fitting TRBD1. CDR3 DNA sequence: TGTGCCACTTCAACGGGACAGGGGTATACCGGGGAGCTGTTTTTT. Translated, it gives CATSTGQGYTGELFF.